This passage covers 27 T cell receptor beta chains from one sample sequenced in a study of blood T cell repertoires in COVID-19. Profiled with immunoSEQ multiplex PCR; TCRdb holds only in-frame clones, not every one. The sample lists about 240,000 clones; 81% were seen once. Sequences were obtained from peripheral blood. The receptors were gathered from a woman older than 75 with COVID-19, enrolled during active disease.

J is TRBJ1-1 and V is TRBV19; 9 bases fit TRBD1. Unmatched junction bases numbered 9, after V lost 5 bases and J lost 5 bases. CDR1 is LNHDA, CDR2 SQIVND, per germline (reference sequence). This CDR3 comprises 15 residues. As DNA, the CDR3 is TGTGCCAGTAGTCCGTGGGGACAGGGAGGTACTGAAGCTTTCTTT. This codes for CASSPWGQGGTEAFF.

CDR3 DNA sequence: TGTGCCAGCAGTCCGAGGACAGTTTCGCTCTCTGGAAACACCATATATTTT. This sequence encodes CASSPRTVSLSGNTIYF. The rearrangement uses TRBV28 and TRBJ1-3, with a possible D match to TRBD1 (6 bases). The V end lost 5 bases, the J end lost 0 bases, and 17 bases lay between the germline ends. This CDR3 has 17 residues. Germline V gene lookup returns CDR1 MDHEN and CDR2 SYDVKM.

The chain joins TRBV18 to TRBJ2-6; the D gene is possibly TRBD2 (7 bases). CDR1 is KGHSH and CDR2 is LQKENI in the germline V gene. V gave up 3 bases and J gave up 0 bases, with 12 bases separating them. CDR3 length: 17 amino acids. The CDR3 DNA sequence: TGTGCCAGCTCACCGCAGGGGACTAACTCTGGGGCCAACGTCCTGACTTTC. Protein: CASSPQGTNSGANVLTF.

This clone was counted a few times. V gene TRBV9 combines with J gene TRBJ2-1; no clear D gene. Germline values: CDR1 SGDLS, CDR2 YYNGEE. The length of the CDR3 is 15 residues. Trimming removed 4 bases from V and 6 bases from J, with 17 bases in between. The CDR3 sequence is CASSPQFSPLNEQFF. In DNA, the CDR3 is TGTGCCAGCAGCCCGCAGTTCTCACCCCTCAATGAGCAGTTCTTC.

The V call is TRBV9, the J call TRBJ2-5; possible D gene TRBD2, 5 bases. This CDR3 contains 16 residues. The ends were cut back, 0 bases at V and 2 bases at J, with 14 bases in the middle. CDR1 and CDR2 (germline): SGDLS, YYNGEE. DNA of the CDR3: TGTGCCAGCAGCGTAGCTACGGGAACGGGGCAAGAGACCCAGTACTTC. It codes for CASSVATGTGQETQYF. The full variable domain, with the rest looked up from reference TRBV9 and TRBJ2-5, is DSGVTQTPKHLITATGQRVTLRCSPRSGDLSVYWYQQSLDQGLQFLIQYYNGEERAKGNILERFSAQQFPDLHSELNLSSLELGDSALYFCASSVATGTGQETQYFGPGTRLLVL.

The V call is TRBV6-6, the J call TRBJ2-3, with D possibly matching TRBD1 (5 bases). Trimming took 2 bases from V and 4 from J, leaving 13 bases between them. The CDR3 sequence is 15 residues long. The V gene's germline CDR1 is MNHNY and CDR2 SVGAGI (reference sequence). The CDR3 sequence is CASSYATVLSDTQYF. CDR3 coding DNA: TGTGCCAGCAGTTACGCGACAGTTCTCTCAGATACGCAGTATTTT.

This clone was detected only once. The chain links TRBV9 to TRBJ1-2; D gene unclear. Trimming took 0 bases from V and 1 from J, leaving 10 bases between them. CDR1 and CDR2 (germline): SGDLS, YYNGEE. The CDR3 consists of 15 residues. The CDR3 reads CASSVGVTLNYGYTF. The CDR3 DNA follows: TGTGCCAGCAGCGTAGGTGTGACACTTAACTATGGCTACACCTTC.

The rearrangement uses TRBV3-1 (or the pseudogene TRBV3-2) and TRBJ2-7; possibly TRBD1 for D (5 bases). V lost 1 base to trimming and J lost 10 bases, with 11 bases between them. This CDR3 contains 12 residues. Germline assignment: CDR1 LGHDT and CDR2 YNNKEL (reference sequence). CDR3 protein: CASSQVQGFQYF. CDR3 nucleotides: TGTGCCAGCAGCCAAGTTCAGGGTTTTCAGTACTTC.

This clone was seen more than once but under ten times. The V gene is TRBV11-3, the J gene TRBJ2-1; tentatively, D is TRBD2 (5 bases). Germline values: CDR1 SGHNT, CDR2 YENEEA. V shed 6 bases and J shed 0 bases, with 24 bases lying between them. The CDR3 spans 19 residues. The CDR3 DNA reads TGTGCCAGCAGTTTAACGGGAAAAACCCCCCTTAGCTCCTACAATGAGCAGTTCTTC. Amino acids: CASSLTGKTPLSSYNEQFF.

The chain has TRBV18 and TRBJ2-3; TRBD1 matches at 7 bases. Per germline, CDR1 KGHSH and CDR2 LQKENI. The J segment lost 6 bases and the V segment lost 4 bases, leaving 4 bases of the junction unmatched. The CDR3 loop spans 13 amino acids. Here the CDR3 DNA reads TGTGCCAGCTCACAGGGGGCGTGGGATACGCAGTATTTT. Amino acid sequence: CASSQGAWDTQYF.

The CDR3 DNA follows: TGTGCCAGCAGCTTATGGGGAAAGCGGAGCACTGAAGCTTTCTTT. Protein product: CASSLWGKRSTEAFF. The V call is TRBV5-4, the J call TRBJ1-1; D gene uncertain. Germline V lookup: CDR1 SGHNT, CDR2 YYREEE (reference sequence). The CDR3 runs to 15 residues. The V gene lost 2 bases and the J gene lost 4 bases, with 15 bases spanning the gap.

This clone was detected a few times. The chain couples TRBV4-1 to TRBJ2-7; TRBD2 aligns across 8 bases. CDR3 length: 14 amino acids. The V gene end was trimmed by 1 base and the J gene end by 6 bases; junction bases not matched to a gene: 5. Germline CDR1 is MGHRA and CDR2 is YSYEKL. CDR3 in amino acids: CASSQVGTSIEQYF. CDR3 DNA: TGCGCCAGCAGCCAAGTCGGGACTAGTATCGAGCAGTACTTC.

The V gene is TRBV19, the J gene TRBJ2-3, with 10 bases lining up with TRBD2. After removal of 6 bases from V and 2 bases from J, the junction contained 5 bases not matched to a gene. In germline, CDR1 is LNHDA, CDR2 SQIVND (reference sequence). The CDR3 has 15 amino acids. The CDR3: CASRFLAGATDTQYF. In DNA, the CDR3 is TGTGCCAGTAGGTTCCTAGCGGGGGCCACAGATACGCAGTATTTT.

A note on this clone: Other DNA sequences in the same sample also yield this CDR3. The chain couples TRBV3-1 (or the pseudogene TRBV3-2) to TRBJ1-1, with D possibly being TRBD1 (6 bases). Trimming cost V 4 bases and J 1 base, with 7 bases left between them. This CDR3 has 13 amino acids. Per germline, CDR1 LGHDT and CDR2 YNNKEL (reference sequence). The CDR3 nucleotides are TGTGCCAGCAGCCTGGGACAGAACACTGAAGCTTTCTTT. Translation gives CASSLGQNTEAFF.

This chain joins TRBV19 and TRBJ2-1, with unresolved D. V lost 0 bases and J lost 10, with 10 bases in between. CDR1 and CDR2 (germline): LNHDA, SQIVND (reference sequence). CDR3 size: 13 residues. CDR3 loop: CASSIDGPREQFF. In DNA form, the CDR3 reads TGTGCCAGTAGTATAGATGGCCCCAGGGAGCAGTTCTTC.

The chain carries TRBV3-1 (or the pseudogene TRBV3-2) and TRBJ2-1; D is perhaps TRBD2 (5 bases). V gave up 4 bases and J gave up 6 bases, with 16 bases separating them. Germline V gene data show CDR1 as LGHDT and CDR2 as YNNKEL (reference sequence). This CDR3 spans 15 amino acids. The CDR3 DNA follows: TGTGCCAGCAGCCTGAACCTACGAGGAGGCAATGAGCAGTTCTTC. Protein: CASSLNLRGGNEQFF.

The chain combines TRBV4-1 with TRBJ2-7; a weak D match, TRBD2 (6 bases). Germline CDR1 MGHRA, CDR2 YSYEKL. Trimming shortened V by 1 base and J by 3 bases, and 7 bases separated the two germline ends. The length of the CDR3 is 13 residues. Written as DNA, the CDR3 is TGCGCCAGCAGCCAAGGGGGGGTCTACGAGCAGTACTTC. It translates to CASSQGGVYEQYF.

This chain connects TRBV9 to TRBJ2-5, with a possible D match to TRBD2 (7 bases). The CDR3 length is 15 residues. The germline CDR1 and CDR2 sequences are SGDLS and YYNGEE. The V end lost 4 bases, the J end lost 3 bases, and 16 bases lay between the germline ends. The CDR3 spells CASSPEGGAEETQYF. CDR3 sequence (DNA): TGTGCCAGCAGCCCCGAGGGGGGGGCCGAAGAGACCCAGTACTTC.

V is TRBV20-1 and J is TRBJ2-2, with 15 bases matching TRBD2. This CDR3 is 17 amino acids long. Germline V lookup: CDR1 DFQATT, CDR2 SNEGSKA (reference sequence). Trimming cost V 3 bases and J 4 bases; bases outside gene matches: 6. The CDR3 DNA reads as TGCAGTGCTAGTTCTGGACTAGCGGGGGGGCCCACCGGGGAGCTGTTTTTT. This gives the protein CSASSGLAGGPTGELFF.

J is TRBJ1-1 and V is TRBV12-3 or TRBV12-4, with D maybe TRBD1 (5 bases). This CDR3 region has 13 residues. Trimming removed 2 bases at V and 1 base at J, with 5 bases between. Here the CDR3 DNA reads TGTGCCAGCAGTTTACAGGGGAACACTGAAGCTTTCTTT. Encoded protein: CASSLQGNTEAFF.

V gene TRBV12-3 or TRBV12-4 combines with J gene TRBJ2-1; perhaps TRBD2 as D (5 bases). V was cut by 7 bases and J by 2 bases, with 9 bases left in between. This CDR3 region has 13 residues. The CDR3 bases are TGTGCCAGCAAGAGGGATCCCTACAATGAGCAGTTCTTC. This sequence encodes CASKRDPYNEQFF.

CDR3 coding DNA: TGTGCCAGCAGCGTAGAAAGGGGGACGAACACCGGGGAGCTGTTTTTT. Translation gives CASSVERGTNTGELFF. The V and J genes are TRBV9 and TRBJ2-2; D might be TRBD1 (6 bases). Trimming stripped 0 bases from V and 0 bases from J, with 9 bases between. Germline-derived CDR1 and CDR2 are SGDLS and YYNGEE. CDR3 length equals 16 residues.

This sequence joins TRBV11-2 and TRBJ2-3, with D maybe TRBD1 (5 bases). This CDR3 is 14 amino acids long. Germline values: CDR1 SGHAT, CDR2 FQNNGV. Trimming took 3 bases from V and 3 from J, leaving 10 bases between them. The CDR3 is CASSFRTRTDTQYF. As DNA, the CDR3 is TGTGCCAGCAGCTTCCGGACAAGAACAGATACGCAGTATTTT.

The CDR3 DNA is TGTGCCAGCAGTGGCGACGGGATTTATTCACCCCTCCACTTT. Protein: CASSGDGIYSPLHF. V is TRBV2 and J is TRBJ1-6, with D unclear. The CDR3 extends over 14 amino acids. Germline-derived CDR1 and CDR2 are SNHLY and FYNNEI. V was clipped by 4 bases and J by 8 bases, with 12 bases between them.

This clone occurred once. The chain employs TRBV21-1 and TRBJ1-2. TRBV21-1 is a known pseudogene. CDR3 size: 11 residues. The DNA of the CDR3 is TGTGCCAGCAGCAACGGAGGAGGCTACACCTTC. This encodes CASSNGGGYTF.

The chain combines TRBV11-2 with TRBJ1-2; TRBD1 is a possible D gene (5 bases). CDR3 length: 16 residues. Trimming left V 4 bases short and J 3 bases short, with 18 bases between. The germline V gene encodes CDR1 SGHAT and CDR2 FQNNGV. In DNA form, the CDR3 reads TGTGCCAGCAGCTCGCCCGGAGGGGAGTTCTACTATGGCTACACCTTC. This translates into CASSSPGGEFYYGYTF.

This clone came up once. Other DNA sequences in the same sample also yield this CDR3. This rearrangement joins TRBV30 to TRBJ2-2, with 14 bases that match TRBD2. V was clipped by 0 bases and J by 1 base; unmatched bases: 7. Germline CDR1 GTSNPN, CDR2 SVGIG (reference sequence). The CDR3 sequence is 19 residues long. The CDR3 nucleotides read TGTGCCTGGAGTGTCTTGGGACTAGCGGGAGTGAAGAACACCGGGGAGCTGTTTTTT. It yields the protein CAWSVLGLAGVKNTGELFF.